This passage covers 13 T cell receptor beta chains from one sample sequenced in a study of beta chain features in type 1 diabetes. Points from the study as a whole: Type 1 diabetes patients had moderately but significantly shorter TCRB CDR3s in all four CD4+ subsets.

Since all of the isolated RNA was reverse transcribed, expressed TCRB transcripts were what got sequenced. Profiled with immunoSEQ multiplex PCR; TCRdb holds only in-frame clones, not every one. Seen here are some 660,000 clones, over 11% observed once, and the top ten hold 0.03% to 0.045%. These receptors are not linked to any known antigen. The sequencing sample was made of naive CD4+ T cells from blood. These receptors all stem from a man aged 18-30 years with type 1 diabetes.

The V call is TRBV28, the J call TRBJ1-2, with D unresolved. V dropped 2 bases and J dropped 8 bases, with 6 bases sitting between them. Germline V CDR1 and CDR2: MDHEN, SYDVKM. The CDR3 length is 11 residues. CDR3 residues: CASSLARGYTF. CDR3 nucleotide sequence: TGTGCCAGCAGTTTAGCACGGGGCTACACCTTC.

Only a few counts were recorded for this clone. V is TRBV10-3 and J is TRBJ1-2; no reliable D call. This CDR3 is 17 amino acids long. Trimming shortened V by 7 bases and J by 8 bases, and 29 bases separated the two germline ends. Germline CDR1 is ENHRY and CDR2 is SYGVKD. CDR3 residues: CAITLGGGGQPSGGYTF. CDR3 nucleotides: TGTGCCATCACCCTGGGTGGCGGCGGGCAGCCCAGTGGCGGCTACACCTTC.

The V gene is TRBV5-1, the J gene TRBJ1-2, with D possibly being TRBD1 (5 bases). Germline loops: CDR1 SGHRS, CDR2 YFSETQ. The CDR3 has 12 amino acids. The ends were cut back, 4 bases at V and 8 bases at J, with 12 bases in the middle. The CDR3 nucleotides read TGCGCCAGCAGCCTGACAGAAGAAGGCTACACCTTC. Protein product: CASSLTEEGYTF.

This clone occurred a few times. This sequence joins TRBV20-1 and TRBJ2-5; no firm D call. This CDR3 is 11 amino acids long. V was clipped by 3 bases and J by 5 bases, with 7 bases between them. The germline V gene encodes CDR1 DFQATT and CDR2 SNEGSKA (reference sequence). The CDR3 DNA sequence: TGCAGTGCTAGTGAAAGCGAGACCCAGTACTTC. It specifies CSASESETQYF.

The V and J genes are TRBV25-1 and TRBJ1-2, with D perhaps TRBD1 (6 bases). V shed 4 bases and J shed 6 bases, with 12 bases lying between them. Germline V gene data show CDR1 as MGHDK and CDR2 as SYGVNS. The CDR3 covers 13 residues. CDR3 residues: CASSVTSGDGYTF. CDR3 nucleotides: TGTGCCAGCAGTGTGACTTCAGGGGATGGCTACACCTTC.

This clone was recorded a few times. This chain joins TRBV9 and TRBJ2-7; possibly TRBD1 for D (6 bases). The CDR3 spans 14 residues. V gave up 2 bases and J gave up 3 bases, with 12 bases separating them. CDR1 and CDR2 from the germline V gene are SGDLS and YYNGEE. The chain's CDR3 is CASSVRDIFYEQYF. The DNA of the CDR3 is TGTGCCAGCAGCGTCCGGGACATTTTCTACGAGCAGTACTTC.

This clone turned up a few times. The CDR3 DNA sequence: TGTGCCAGCAGTCGGAAAGCGGACACTGAAGCTTTCTTT. Translated: CASSRKADTEAFF. The V gene is TRBV27, the J gene TRBJ1-1; no clear D gene. Germline CDR1 is MNHEY and CDR2 is SMNVEV (reference sequence). Trimming took 5 bases from V and 3 from J, leaving 10 bases between them. There are 13 residues in the CDR3.

The table lists this clone with a few counts. The chain combines TRBV5-1 with TRBJ2-6; D is possibly TRBD1 (5 bases). The CDR3 has 16 amino acids. V lost 4 bases, J lost 2 bases, and 13 bases lay in between. The germline V gene has CDR1 SGHRS and CDR2 YFSETQ. The CDR3 loop is CASSLQAQAGANVLTF. Here the CDR3 DNA reads TGCGCCAGCAGCCTACAGGCTCAGGCTGGGGCCAACGTCCTGACTTTC. Using reference TRBV5-1 and TRBJ2-6 for the parts outside the CDR3, the full variable domain is KAGVTQTPRYLIKTRGQQVTLSCSPISGHRSVSWYQQTPGQGLQFLFEYFSETQRNKGNFPGRFSGRQFSNSRSEMNVSTLELGDSALYLCASSLQAQAGANVLTFGAGSRLTVL.

The chain has TRBV18 and TRBJ2-1, with 10 bases aligning to TRBD2. Germline CDR1 and CDR2: KGHSH and LQKENI. J gave up 5 bases and V 0 bases, and 4 bases lay outside the gene matches. This CDR3 contains 16 residues. The CDR3 DNA follows: TGTGCCAGCTCACCACCGAGCGGGAGGGTAAACAATGAGCAGTTCTTC. Translating gives CASSPPSGRVNNEQFF. Together with reference TRBV18 and TRBJ2-1, the CDR3 gives the full variable domain: NAGVMQNPRHLVRRRGQEARLRCSPMKGHSHVYWYRQLPEEGLKFMVYLQKENIIDESGMPKERFSAEFPKEGPSILRIQQVVRGDSAAYFCASSPPSGRVNNEQFFGPGTRLTVL.

The chain employs TRBV29-1 and TRBJ2-6, with D perhaps TRBD2 (5 bases). Germline V gene data show CDR1 as SQVTM and CDR2 as ANQGSEA. The V and J ends lost 1 base and 4 bases respectively, with 8 bases between them. The CDR3 has 14 amino acids. The CDR3 DNA follows: TGCAGCGTTGAAGGAGGGAAAGGGGCCAACGTCCTGACTTTC. Its protein product is CSVEGGKGANVLTF. The complete variable domain, with remaining parts taken from reference TRBV29-1 and TRBJ2-6, reads SAVISQKPSRDICQRGTSLTIQCQVDSQVTMMFWYRQQPGQSLTLIATANQGSEATYESGFVIDKFPISRPNLTFSTLTVSNMSPEDSSIYLCSVEGGKGANVLTFGAGSRLTVL.

This clone was observed a handful of times. The chain couples TRBV7-9 to TRBJ1-5, with D possibly being TRBD1 (5 bases). The germline V gene encodes CDR1 SEHNR and CDR2 FQNEAQ (reference sequence). V lost 0 bases, J lost 6 bases, and 9 bases lay in between. The CDR3 is 14 amino acids. The CDR3 reads CASSLAAGVQPQHF. CDR3 coding DNA: TGTGCCAGCAGCTTAGCAGCGGGGGTTCAGCCCCAGCATTTT.

This clone was picked up a small number of times. V is TRBV23-1 and J is TRBJ2-7; the match to TRBD2 covers 8 bases. TRBV23-1 is reported as an ORF; its role is uncertain. This CDR3 is built from 16 residues. V was pared by 6 bases and J by 6 bases, with 16 bases of the junction left unmatched. The CDR3 DNA is TGCGCCAGCAGACTTAAGACCGGGACTAGGAGAGGCGAGCAGTACTTC. Translation: CASRLKTGTRRGEQYF.

The genes are TRBV5-4 and TRBJ1-2, with TRBD1 identical over 8 bases. The CDR3 contains 14 residues. Germline trimming cut 4 bases from V and 4 bases from J; bases unmatched to any gene: 6. CDR1 and CDR2 (germline): SGHNT, YYREEE (reference sequence). The CDR3 nucleotides are TGTGCCAGCAGCCCTACGGACAGGGCCTATGGCTACACCTTC. As protein: CASSPTDRAYGYTF.